Each of the 16 T cell receptor beta chains below was sequenced from the same sample in a study of T-cell reconstitution after alpha-beta-depleted transplantation in children. Using unique molecular identifiers, the investigators prepared the TCRbeta library. TCRdb ran MiXCR on the PCR reads and lists one entry per CDR3 protein. Of over 400,000 distinct CDR3 sequences listed, 43% were seen once; the top ten hold under 35%. Specimen: PBMCs, collected before TCRalphabeta/CD19-depleted stem cell transplant. Receptors were obtained from a girl aged 2-9 years with aplastic anemia, due to receive a stem cell transplant.

This clonotype was observed a few times. The chain combines TRBV19 with TRBJ2-1; D call uncertain. V dropped 1 base and J dropped 0 bases, with 10 bases sitting between them. Germline loops: CDR1 LNHDA, CDR2 SQIVND (reference sequence). The CDR3 sequence is 16 residues long. The CDR3 DNA follows: TGTGCCAGTAGTATAGCGGGCACAAGCTCCTACAATGAGCAGTTCTTC. It translates to CASSIAGTSSYNEQFF.

The chain uses TRBV12-3 or TRBV12-4 and TRBJ1-2, with TRBD1 matching over 10 bases. V dropped 6 bases and J dropped 7; count of bases not matched to a gene: 8. The CDR3 runs 14 residues. The CDR3 is CASRLGTGAGGYTF. The CDR3 DNA is TGTGCCAGCAGACTCGGGACAGGGGCTGGTGGCTACACCTTC.

This clonotype was observed at least ten times. The V and J genes are TRBV20-1 and TRBJ2-6; 10 nucleotides match TRBD2. Germline V lookup: CDR1 DFQATT, CDR2 SNEGSKA (reference sequence). Unmatched junction bases numbered 4, after V lost 3 bases and J lost 2 bases. CDR3 length: 16 residues. CDR3 region: CSARLAGVTGANVLTF. The DNA of the CDR3 is TGCAGTGCTAGGCTAGCGGGAGTAACTGGGGCCAACGTCCTGACTTTC.

This clonotype has only a few counts. The chain combines TRBV6-1 with TRBJ2-1, with D perhaps matching TRBD2 (7 bases). The germline V and J ends were trimmed by 7 bases and 8 bases, with 21 bases remaining between them. CDR1 and CDR2 from the germline V gene are MNHNS and SASEGT. This CDR3 is 15 amino acids long. This CDR3 is CASIPGDYTFYEQFF. CDR3 sequence (DNA): TGTGCCAGCATTCCAGGGGACTACACTTTTTATGAGCAGTTCTTC.

The chain employs TRBV7-2 and TRBJ1-6; D gene ambiguous. CDR1 SGHTA and CDR2 FQGNSA come from the germline V gene. The CDR3 has 17 residues. The V and J ends lost 0 bases and 0 bases respectively, with 9 bases between them. This CDR3 is CASSLAGFHSYNSPLHF. CDR3 coding DNA: TGTGCCAGCAGCTTAGCAGGGTTTCACTCCTATAATTCACCCCTCCACTTT. Filled out from reference TRBV7-2 and TRBJ1-6, the complete variable domain reads GAGVSQSPSNKVTEKGKDVELRCDPISGHTALYWYRQSLGQGLEFLIYFQGNSAPDKSGLPSDRFSAERTGGSVSTLTIQRTQQEDSAVYLCASSLAGFHSYNSPLHFGNGTRLTVT.

The V and J genes are TRBV12-3 or TRBV12-4 and TRBJ2-5; 9 bases match TRBD1. J was trimmed by 3 bases and V by 6 bases; bases with no gene match: 5. The CDR3 extends over 14 amino acids. The CDR3 reads CASRPGTGKETQYF. The CDR3 DNA follows: TGTGCCAGCAGACCCGGGACAGGGAAAGAGACCCAGTACTTC.

The chain combines TRBV10-3 with TRBJ1-6; 7 bases line up with TRBD1. Germline trimming cut 3 bases from V and 8 bases from J; bases unmatched to any gene: 7. The CDR3 totals 15 residues. The germline V gene encodes CDR1 ENHRY and CDR2 SYGVKD. In nucleotides, the CDR3 is TGTGCCATCAGTGAAAGACAGGGTGGGGATTCACCCCTCCACTTT. This gives the protein CAISERQGGDSPLHF.

The V and J genes are TRBV9 and TRBJ2-3; no definite D call. Between the trimmed V and J ends, which lost 1 base and 1 base, there was a span of 10 bases. The CDR3 runs to 15 residues. Germline V gene sequence: CDR1 SGDLS, CDR2 YYNGEE. In DNA, the CDR3 is TGTGCCAGCAGCGTACAGCACTCCGGCACAGATACGCAGTATTTT. This gives the protein CASSVQHSGTDTQYF.

The chain is built from TRBV7-2 and TRBJ2-5, with D perhaps matching TRBD1 (6 bases). The V gene's germline CDR1 is SGHTA and CDR2 FQGNSA. The CDR3 has 13 residues. The V end lost 11 bases, the J end lost 3 bases, and 16 bases lay between the germline ends. The CDR3 nucleotides read TGTGCCGAAGAATCCGGGACAAAAGAGACCCAGTACTTC. Protein sequence: CAEESGTKETQYF.

This clonotype was picked up many times. The V gene is TRBV5-1, the J gene TRBJ1-1; D not certain. Germline assignment: CDR1 SGHRS and CDR2 YFSETQ. Trimming left V 4 bases short and J 0 bases short, with 13 bases between. The CDR3 consists of 15 residues. CDR3 sequence reads: CASSLGPGMNTEAFF. DNA of the CDR3: TGCGCCAGCAGCCTAGGTCCGGGGATGAACACTGAAGCTTTCTTT. The full variable domain, in which reference TRBV5-1 and TRBJ1-1 provide the parts outside the CDR3, is KAGVTQTPRYLIKTRGQQVTLSCSPISGHRSVSWYQQTPGQGLQFLFEYFSETQRNKGNFPGRFSGRQFSNSRSEMNVSTLELGDSALYLCASSLGPGMNTEAFFGQGTRLTVV.

This chain joins TRBV5-1 and TRBJ2-1; TRBD2 matches 15 bases. This CDR3 region has 17 residues. Germline assignment: CDR1 SGHRS and CDR2 YFSETQ. J gave up 9 bases and V 2 bases, and 9 bases lay outside the gene matches. CDR3 in amino acids: CASSLISGTSGRIEQFF. The CDR3 DNA is TGCGCCAGCAGCTTAATTAGCGGGACTAGCGGGAGGATTGAGCAGTTCTTC.

Comments on this clonotype: A read error may be the cause here, since a much bigger clone is one base away. The chain's CDR3 is CASTTTGRGEDTQYF. Written as DNA, the CDR3 is TGTGCCAGCACCACCACCGGGCGGGGTGAAGATACGCAGTATTTT. This chain uses TRBV6-1 with TRBJ2-3; possibly TRBD2 for D (6 bases). Germline values: CDR1 MNHNS, CDR2 SASEGT. The CDR3 covers 15 residues. The ends were cut back, 7 bases at V and 5 bases at J, with 19 bases in the middle.

This clonotype has a handful of counts. The chain joins TRBV7-9 to TRBJ2-1; D call uncertain. Trimming removed 5 bases from V and 7 bases from J, with 21 bases in between. Germline V CDR1 and CDR2: SEHNR, FQNEAQ (reference sequence). This CDR3 contains 16 residues. CDR3: CASSLSLKTFGNEQFF. The CDR3 nucleotides are TGTGCCAGCAGCCTAAGCCTTAAGACCTTTGGAAATGAGCAGTTCTTC.

In its sample, this clonotype was seen many times. CDR3 in amino acids: CATSDSRLNTEAFF. In DNA form, the CDR3 reads TGTGCCACCAGTGATTCCCGGTTGAACACTGAAGCTTTCTTT. The V gene is TRBV24-1, the J gene TRBJ1-1; D unclear. CDR3 length: 14 residues. The germline V gene has CDR1 KGHDR and CDR2 SFDVKD. V dropped 2 bases and J dropped 0 bases, with 6 bases sitting between them.

Regarding this clonotype: A read error may produce the germline difference seen at one junction end. This chain uses TRBV5-1 with TRBJ2-1; either TRBD1 or TRBD2 may supply D (5 bases each). CDR3 size: 19 residues. Germline assignment: CDR1 SGHRS and CDR2 YFSETQ. Here the CDR3 DNA reads TGCGCCAGCAGCTCAGCCCAGCAGAGGGACGCTTACTCCTACTATGAGCAGTTCTTC. It yields the protein CASSSAQQRDAYSYYEQFF.

This clonotype was seen a handful of times. The chain employs TRBV10-3 and TRBJ2-1; tentative D call: TRBD2 (5 bases). This CDR3 spans 17 amino acids. CDR1 is ENHRY, CDR2 SYGVKD, per germline. Trimming took off 1 base at V and 5 bases at J, with 18 bases between the two ends. The CDR3 coding sequence is TGTGCCATCAGTGAGTTTGGTCGGGGAGAACCCAACAATGAGCAGTTCTTC. Protein product: CAISEFGRGEPNNEQFF.